The present entry profiles one T cell receptor (beta chain) with its context. This record belongs to a study of OX40 agonist ivuxolimab in advanced cancers. Libraries were prepared by immunoSEQ multiplex PCR; TCRdb keeps only in-frame clonotypes and omits some of them. Here the sample spans approximately 60,000 clones, around 86% being singletons. At baseline, cycle 4 day 1, and cycle 7 day 1, blood was sampled. The length of the CDR3 is 17 residues. Unmatched junction bases numbered 9, after V lost 1 base and J lost 4 bases. Germline assignment: CDR1 LGHNA and CDR2 YSLEER. The sequence was obtained from an adult with an advanced solid tumor such as melanoma, head and neck, liver or kidney cancer. V gene TRBV4-3 combines with J gene TRBJ1-2, with 10 bases identical to TRBD1. This specimen consisted of CD4+ or CD8+ T cells sorted from blood, obtained in a trial of the OX40 agonist ivuxolimab. The CDR3 bases are TGCGCCAGCAGCCAAGGAGGGACAGGGGCGCAGACCTATGGCTACACCTTC. Translated: CASSQGGTGAQTYGYTF.